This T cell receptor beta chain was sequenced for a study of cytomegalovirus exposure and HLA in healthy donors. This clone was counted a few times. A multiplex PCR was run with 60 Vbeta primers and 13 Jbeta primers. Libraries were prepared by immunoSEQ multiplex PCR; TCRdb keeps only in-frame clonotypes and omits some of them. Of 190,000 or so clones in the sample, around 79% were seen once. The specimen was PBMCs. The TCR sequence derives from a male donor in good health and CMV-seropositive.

The CDR3 is CASALRQDGGYTF. CDR3 DNA sequence: TGTGCCAGCGCCCTTCGACAGGACGGTGGCTACACCTTC. The V call is TRBV6-5, the J call TRBJ1-2, with D tentatively TRBD1 (6 bases). CDR3 size: 13 residues. Trimming removed 8 bases from V and 7 bases from J, with 17 bases in between. The germline gives CDR1 MNHEY, CDR2 SVGAGI.